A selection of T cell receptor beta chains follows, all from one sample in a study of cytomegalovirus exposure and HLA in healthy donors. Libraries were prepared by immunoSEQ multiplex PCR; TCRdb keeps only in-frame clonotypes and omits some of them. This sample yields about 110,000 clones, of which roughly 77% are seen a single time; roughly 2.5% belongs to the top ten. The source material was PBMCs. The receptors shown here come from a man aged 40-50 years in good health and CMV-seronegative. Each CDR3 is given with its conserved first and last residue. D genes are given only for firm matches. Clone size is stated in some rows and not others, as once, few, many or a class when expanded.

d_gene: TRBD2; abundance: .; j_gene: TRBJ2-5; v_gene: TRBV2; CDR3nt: TGTGCCAGCCTGGGCGGGGGGGGGACCCAGTACTTC; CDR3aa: CASLGGGGTQYF
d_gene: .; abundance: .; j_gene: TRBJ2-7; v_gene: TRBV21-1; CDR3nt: TGTGCCAGCAGCCGCCCGGGACAGGGTCTCTACGAGCAGTACTTC; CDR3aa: CASSRPGQGLYEQYF
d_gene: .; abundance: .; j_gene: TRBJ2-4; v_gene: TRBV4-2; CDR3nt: TGTGCCAGCAGCCAAGGTGAGAGGGACATTCAGTACTTC; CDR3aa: CASSQGERDIQYF
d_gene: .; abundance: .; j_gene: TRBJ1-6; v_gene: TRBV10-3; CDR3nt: TGTGCCATCAGTGATCGGGCGGCGGGTAATTCACCCCTCCACTTT; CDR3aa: CAISDRAAGNSPLHF
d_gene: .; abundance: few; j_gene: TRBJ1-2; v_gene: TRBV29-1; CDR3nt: TGCAGCGTTGAATGGGTCGACAGCTACACCTTC; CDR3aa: CSVEWVDSYTF
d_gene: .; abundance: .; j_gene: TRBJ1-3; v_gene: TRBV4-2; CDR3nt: TGTGCCAGCAGCCAACTAATACAGGACTCTGGAAACACCATATATTTT; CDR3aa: CASSQLIQDSGNTIYF
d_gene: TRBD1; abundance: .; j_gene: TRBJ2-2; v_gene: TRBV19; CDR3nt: TGTGCCAGTCGGGACAGGGGCGCGAACACCGGGGAGCTGTTTTTT; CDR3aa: CASRDRGANTGELFF
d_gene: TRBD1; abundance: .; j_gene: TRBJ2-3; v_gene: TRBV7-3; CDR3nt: TGTGCCAGCAGCCACCGGGACAGGCCCACAGATACGCAGTATTTT; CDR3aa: CASSHRDRPTDTQYF
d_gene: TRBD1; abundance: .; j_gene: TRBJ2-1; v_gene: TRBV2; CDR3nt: TGTGCCAGCAGGACGGACAGGGCCAATGAGCAGTTCTTC; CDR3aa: CASRTDRANEQFF
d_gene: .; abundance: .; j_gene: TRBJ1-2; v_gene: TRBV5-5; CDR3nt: TGTGCCAGCAGCTTGGAGCAGGGATATGGCTACACCTTC; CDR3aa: CASSLEQGYGYTF
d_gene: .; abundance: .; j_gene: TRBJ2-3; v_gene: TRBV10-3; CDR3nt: TGTGCCATCAGTGAGAGGGCGGGCGCAGATACGCAGTATTTT; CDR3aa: CAISERAGADTQYF
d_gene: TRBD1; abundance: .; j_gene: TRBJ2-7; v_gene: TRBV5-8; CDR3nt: TGTGCCAGCAGCCGGGGGACAGGGGCCCCCTACGAGCAGTACTTC; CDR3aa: CASSRGTGAPYEQYF
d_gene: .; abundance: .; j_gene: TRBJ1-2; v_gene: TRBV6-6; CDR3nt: TGTGCCAGCGTAGGGCAGGGGATGGGCTACACCTTC; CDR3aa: CASVGQGMGYTF
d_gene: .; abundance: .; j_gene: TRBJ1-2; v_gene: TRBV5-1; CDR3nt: TGCGCCAGCAGTTACTCAACCGATGGCTACACCTTC; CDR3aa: CASSYSTDGYTF
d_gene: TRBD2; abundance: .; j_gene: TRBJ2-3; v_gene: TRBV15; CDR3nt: TGTGCCACTCGTAGGGGACTAGCTTCGGACACAGATACGCAGTATTTT; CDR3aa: CATRRGLASDTDTQYF
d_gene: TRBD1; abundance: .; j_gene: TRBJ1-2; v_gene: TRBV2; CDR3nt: TGTGCCAGCAGTGAGTTAAGACAGGGAAGTGGCTACACCTTC; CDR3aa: CASSELRQGSGYTF
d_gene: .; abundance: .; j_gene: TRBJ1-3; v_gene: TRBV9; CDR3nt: TGTGCCAGCAGCGTAGGGGAGGGAGCTGGAAACACCATATATTTT; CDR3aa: CASSVGEGAGNTIYF
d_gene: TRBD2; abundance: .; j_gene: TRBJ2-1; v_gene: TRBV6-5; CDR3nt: TGTGCCAGCAGACGGACTAGATACAATGAGCAGTTCTTC; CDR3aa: CASRRTRYNEQFF
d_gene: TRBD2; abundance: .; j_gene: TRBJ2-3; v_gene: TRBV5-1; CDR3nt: TGCGCCAGCAGCTTGACTAGCGGGGGGCCAGGAGATACGCAGTATTTT; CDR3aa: CASSLTSGGPGDTQYF
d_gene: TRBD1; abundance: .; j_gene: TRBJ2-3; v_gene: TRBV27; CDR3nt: TGTGCCAGCAGTTCCCCGACAGGGCTAACAGATACGCAGTATTTT; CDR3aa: CASSSPTGLTDTQYF
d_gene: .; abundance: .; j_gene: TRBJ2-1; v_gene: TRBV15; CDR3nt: TGTGCCACCAGCAGATTACAGGCTTGGTCCTACAATGAGCAGTTCTTC; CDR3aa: CATSRLQAWSYNEQFF
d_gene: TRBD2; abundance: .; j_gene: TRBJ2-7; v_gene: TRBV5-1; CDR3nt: TGCGCCAGCAGCTTGTTTGGACTAGCGGGGGGGAGCTCCTACGAGCAGTACTTC; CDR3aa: CASSLFGLAGGSSYEQYF
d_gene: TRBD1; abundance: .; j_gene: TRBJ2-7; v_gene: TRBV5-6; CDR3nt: TGTGCCAGCAGCTTGGCCGGAGGGACAGGGAGGTACGAGCAGTACTTC; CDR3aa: CASSLAGGTGRYEQYF
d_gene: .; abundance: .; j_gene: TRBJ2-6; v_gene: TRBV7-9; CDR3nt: TGTGCCAGCAGCTTAGATTTGGGGGCAGGGGCCAACGTCCTGACTTTC; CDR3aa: CASSLDLGAGANVLTF
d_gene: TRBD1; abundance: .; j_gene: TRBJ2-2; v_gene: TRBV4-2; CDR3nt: TGTGCCAGCAGCCCGCCCCGGACAGGCGGCACCGGGGAGCTGTTTTTT; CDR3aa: CASSPPRTGGTGELFF
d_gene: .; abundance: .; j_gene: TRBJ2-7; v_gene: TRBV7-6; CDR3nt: TGTGCCAGCAGCCCAGGGGGGACCTTTACCTACGAGCAGTACTTC; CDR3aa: CASSPGGTFTYEQYF
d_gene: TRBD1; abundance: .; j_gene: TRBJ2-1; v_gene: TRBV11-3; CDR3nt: TGTGCCAGCAGCTTGGGGACAGGGTCCTACAATGAGCAGTTCTTC; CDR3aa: CASSLGTGSYNEQFF
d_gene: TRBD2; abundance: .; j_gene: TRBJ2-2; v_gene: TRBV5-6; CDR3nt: TGTGCCAGCAGCCAACTAGCGGGGGGATCGACCGGGGAGCTGTTTTTT; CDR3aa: CASSQLAGGSTGELFF
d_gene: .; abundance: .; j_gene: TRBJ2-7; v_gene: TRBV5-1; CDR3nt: TGCGCCAGCAAGGTAGCAGGGGATTCCTACGAGCAGTACTTC; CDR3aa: CASKVAGDSYEQYF
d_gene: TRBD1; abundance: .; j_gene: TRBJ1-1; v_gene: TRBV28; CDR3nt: TGTGCCAGCAGTTTTCAACAGGGGTATTCTGAAGCTTTCTTT; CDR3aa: CASSFQQGYSEAFF
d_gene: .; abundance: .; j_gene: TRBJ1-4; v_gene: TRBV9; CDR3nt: TGTGCCAGCAGCCGGGACGGGGAGGGTAATGAAAAACTGTTTTTT; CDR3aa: CASSRDGEGNEKLFF
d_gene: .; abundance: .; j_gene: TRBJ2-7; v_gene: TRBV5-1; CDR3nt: TGCGCCAGCAGCTTGGCTGTCAGTTCCTACGAGCAGTACTTC; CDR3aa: CASSLAVSSYEQYF
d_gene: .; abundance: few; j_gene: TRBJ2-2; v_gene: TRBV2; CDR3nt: TGTGCCAGCAGTGAGAAGCGGACGAACACCGGGGAGCTGTTTTTT; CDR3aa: CASSEKRTNTGELFF
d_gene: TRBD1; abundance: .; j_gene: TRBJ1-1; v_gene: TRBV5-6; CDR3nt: TGTGCCAGCAGCGAGACAGGGTACTGGAACACTGAAGCTTTCTTT; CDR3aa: CASSETGYWNTEAFF
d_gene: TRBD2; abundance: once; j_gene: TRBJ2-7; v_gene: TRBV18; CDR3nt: TGTGCCAGCTCCAAGACCGCGGGAGTGAACGAGCAGTACTTC; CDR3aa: CASSKTAGVNEQYF
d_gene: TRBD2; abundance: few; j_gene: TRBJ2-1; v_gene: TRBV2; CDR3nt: TGTGCCAGCGGAGACAACATAGCGGGGGCATACAATGAGCAGTTCTTC; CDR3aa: CASGDNIAGAYNEQFF
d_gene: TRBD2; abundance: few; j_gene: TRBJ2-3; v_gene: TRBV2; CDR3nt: TGTGCCAGCAGAGGACTAGCGGGTTGGGCAGATACGCAGTATTTT; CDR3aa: CASRGLAGWADTQYF